The clone carrying this T cell receptor beta chain appeared a few times. Its antigen remains unknown. The data were taken from a study of cytomegalovirus exposure and HLA in healthy donors. The study, taken as a whole, reports: Presence/absence analyses rested on an assumption that sequencing depth was roughly uniform across donors. The later analysis indicated that the majority of CMV-associated TCR beta chains appeared HLA-restricted. When a later analysis was performed, an Asian-associated ancestry cluster reportedly had fewer N-insertions than the 666-donor mean.

In the PCR, 60 Vbeta and 13 Jbeta primers were used. Using immunoSEQ multiplex PCR, the repertoire was profiled, and TCRdb retains in-frame clones only, with some absent. The top ten hold just over 5% of the sample, which has roughly 97,000 clones, less than 9.5% seen once. The germline V gene has CDR1 SGHRS and CDR2 YFSETQ. V was clipped by 0 bases and J by 1 base, with 9 bases between them. The CDR3 sequence is 15 residues long. Sequencing was performed on PBMCs. The source of this sequence is a man in his fifties or sixties in good health and CMV-seropositive. The V gene is TRBV5-1, the J gene TRBJ2-3; the D gene is possibly TRBD1 (5 bases). This CDR3 reads CASSLATGRTDTQYF. CDR3 DNA sequence: TGCGCCAGCAGCTTGGCCACAGGACGCACAGATACGCAGTATTTT.